Sequencing of this T cell receptor (beta chain) was carried out in a study of neurological immune-mediated disorders. Findings and caveats of the study: According to phylogenetic grouping, one related-CDR3 cluster, a possible signature, contained the repertoires of 18 of 34 multiple sclerosis patients. Multiple sclerosis was found to have the least TCR clonal expansion, below healthy controls, and HTLV-1-associated myelopathy the most. The study found no CDR3 amino acid sequences shared by expanded clones across subjects, suggesting private repertoires in all groups.

Trimming shortened V by 2 bases and J by 7 bases, and 5 bases separated the two germline ends. Looked up from germline, CDR1 is GTSNPN and CDR2 is SVGIG (reference sequence). This CDR3 has 11 residues. A few counts support this clonotype. What it recognizes is unknown. Time point of the sample: longitudinal time-point 2. 5'RACE with 10-nucleotide random UMIs generated the cDNA. TCRdb re-derived calls from the 5' RACE reads in MiXCR, one entry per CDR3 protein. The repertoire has about 80,000 distinct CDR3 sequences, almost 6% of them found once; the top ten carry 6.5% to 9%. This clonotype originated in a woman aged 60-70 years with multiple sclerosis. Input material: PBMCs. This sequence joins TRBV30 and TRBJ1-4, with D uncertain. CDR3 region: CAWSRGEKLFF. DNA for the CDR3: TGTGCCTGGAGTCGTGGTGAAAAACTGTTTTTT.